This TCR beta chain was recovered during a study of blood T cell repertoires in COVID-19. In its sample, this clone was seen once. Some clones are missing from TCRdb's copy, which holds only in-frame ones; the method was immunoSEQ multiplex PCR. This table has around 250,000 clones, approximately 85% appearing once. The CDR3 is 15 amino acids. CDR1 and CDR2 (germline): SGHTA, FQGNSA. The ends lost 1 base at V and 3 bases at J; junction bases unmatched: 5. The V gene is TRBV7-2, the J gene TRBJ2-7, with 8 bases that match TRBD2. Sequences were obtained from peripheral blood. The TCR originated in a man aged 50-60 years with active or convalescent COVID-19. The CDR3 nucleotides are TGTGCCAGCAGCTTAGATGCTAGCGGGCTCTACGAGCAGTACTTC. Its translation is CASSLDASGLYEQYF.